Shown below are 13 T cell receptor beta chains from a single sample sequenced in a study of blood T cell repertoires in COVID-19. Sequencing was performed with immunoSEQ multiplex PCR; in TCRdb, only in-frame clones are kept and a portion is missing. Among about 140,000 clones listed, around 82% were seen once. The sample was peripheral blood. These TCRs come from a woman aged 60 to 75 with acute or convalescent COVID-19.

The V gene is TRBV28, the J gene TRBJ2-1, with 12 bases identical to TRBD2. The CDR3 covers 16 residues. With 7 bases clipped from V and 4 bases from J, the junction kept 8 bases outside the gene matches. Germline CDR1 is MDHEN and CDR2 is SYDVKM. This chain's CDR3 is CASNLLAGGEYNEQFF. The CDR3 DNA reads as TGTGCCAGCAATCTACTAGCGGGAGGAGAGTACAATGAGCAGTTCTTC.

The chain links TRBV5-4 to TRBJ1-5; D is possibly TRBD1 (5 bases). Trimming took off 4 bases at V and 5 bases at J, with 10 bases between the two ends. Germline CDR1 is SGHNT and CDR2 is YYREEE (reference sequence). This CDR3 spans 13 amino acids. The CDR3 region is CASSMGGDQPQHF. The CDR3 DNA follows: TGTGCCAGCAGCATGGGGGGAGATCAGCCCCAGCATTTT. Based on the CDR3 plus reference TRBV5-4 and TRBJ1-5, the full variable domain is ETGVTQSPTHLIKTRGQQVTLRCSSQSGHNTVSWYQQALGQGPQFIFQYYREEENGRGNFPPRFSGLQFPNYSSELNVNALELDDSALYLCASSMGGDQPQHFGDGTRLSIL.

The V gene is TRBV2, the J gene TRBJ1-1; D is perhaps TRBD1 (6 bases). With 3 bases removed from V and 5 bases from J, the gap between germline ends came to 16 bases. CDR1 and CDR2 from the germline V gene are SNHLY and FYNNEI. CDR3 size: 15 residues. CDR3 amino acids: CASSELGQSSTEAFF. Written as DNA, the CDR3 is TGTGCCAGCAGTGAGTTAGGACAGTCTTCGACTGAAGCTTTCTTT.

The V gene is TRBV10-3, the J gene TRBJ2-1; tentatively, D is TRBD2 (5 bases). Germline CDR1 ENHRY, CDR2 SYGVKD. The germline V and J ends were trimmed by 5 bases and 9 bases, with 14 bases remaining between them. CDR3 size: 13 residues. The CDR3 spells CAISKGSEGEQFF. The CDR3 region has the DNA TGTGCCATCAGTAAGGGTAGCGAGGGTGAGCAGTTCTTC.

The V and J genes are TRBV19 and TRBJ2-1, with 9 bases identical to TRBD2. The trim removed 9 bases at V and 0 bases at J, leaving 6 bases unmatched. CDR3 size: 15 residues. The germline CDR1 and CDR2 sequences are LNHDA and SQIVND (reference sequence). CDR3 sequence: CASRQRGVSYNEQFF. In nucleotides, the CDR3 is TGTGCCAGCCGGCAGCGGGGGGTCTCCTACAATGAGCAGTTCTTC.

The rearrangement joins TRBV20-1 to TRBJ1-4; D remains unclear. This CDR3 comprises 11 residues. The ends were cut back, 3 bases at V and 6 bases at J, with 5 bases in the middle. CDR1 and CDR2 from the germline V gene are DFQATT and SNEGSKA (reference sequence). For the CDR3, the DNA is TGCAGTGCTAGCGTCGATGAAAAACTGTTTTTT. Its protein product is CSASVDEKLFF.

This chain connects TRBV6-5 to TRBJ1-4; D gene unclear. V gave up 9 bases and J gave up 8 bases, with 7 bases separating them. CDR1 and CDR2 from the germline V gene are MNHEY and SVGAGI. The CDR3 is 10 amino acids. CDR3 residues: CASRREKLFF. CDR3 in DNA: TGTGCCAGTCGGAGGGAAAAACTGTTTTTT.

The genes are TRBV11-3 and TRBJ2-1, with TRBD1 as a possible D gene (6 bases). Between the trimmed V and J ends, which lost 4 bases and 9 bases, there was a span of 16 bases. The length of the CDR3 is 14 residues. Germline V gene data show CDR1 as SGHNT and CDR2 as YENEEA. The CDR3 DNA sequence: TGTGCCAGCAGCTCGACAGGCCCCGGGGTTGAGCAGTTCTTC. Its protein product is CASSSTGPGVEQFF.

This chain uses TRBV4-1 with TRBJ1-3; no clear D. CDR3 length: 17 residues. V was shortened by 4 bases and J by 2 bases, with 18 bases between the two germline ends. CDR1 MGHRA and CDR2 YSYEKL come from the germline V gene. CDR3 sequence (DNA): TGCGCCAGCAGCCCCGAGGGCAGGTCAGGTGCTGGAAACACCATATATTTT. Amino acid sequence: CASSPEGRSGAGNTIYF.

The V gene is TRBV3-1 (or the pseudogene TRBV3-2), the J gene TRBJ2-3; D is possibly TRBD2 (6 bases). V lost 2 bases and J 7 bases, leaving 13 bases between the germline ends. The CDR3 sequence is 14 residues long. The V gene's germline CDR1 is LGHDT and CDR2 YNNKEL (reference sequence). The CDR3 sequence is CASSQSSGLNTQYF. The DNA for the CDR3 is TGTGCCAGCAGCCAATCAAGCGGGCTGAATACGCAGTATTTT.

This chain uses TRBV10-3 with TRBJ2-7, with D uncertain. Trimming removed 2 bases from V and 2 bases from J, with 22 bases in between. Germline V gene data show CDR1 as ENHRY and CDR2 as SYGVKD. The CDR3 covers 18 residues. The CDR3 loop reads CAISEEPNHTLRPYEQYF. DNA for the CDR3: TGTGCCATCAGTGAGGAACCTAATCACACCTTGCGGCCCTACGAGCAGTACTTC.

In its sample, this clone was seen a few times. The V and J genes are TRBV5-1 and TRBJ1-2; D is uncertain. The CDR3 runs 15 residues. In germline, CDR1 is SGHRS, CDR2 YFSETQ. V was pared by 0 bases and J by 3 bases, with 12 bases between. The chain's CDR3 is CASSLGGEVHYGYTF. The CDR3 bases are TGCGCCAGCAGCTTGGGTGGAGAAGTTCACTATGGCTACACCTTC.

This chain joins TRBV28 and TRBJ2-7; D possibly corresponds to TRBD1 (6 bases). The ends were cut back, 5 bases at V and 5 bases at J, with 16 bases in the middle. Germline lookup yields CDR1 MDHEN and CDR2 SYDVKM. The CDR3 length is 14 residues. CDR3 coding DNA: TGTGCCAGCAGTCTATCGGGCTACAGGGACGAGCAGTACTTC. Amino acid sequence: CASSLSGYRDEQYF.